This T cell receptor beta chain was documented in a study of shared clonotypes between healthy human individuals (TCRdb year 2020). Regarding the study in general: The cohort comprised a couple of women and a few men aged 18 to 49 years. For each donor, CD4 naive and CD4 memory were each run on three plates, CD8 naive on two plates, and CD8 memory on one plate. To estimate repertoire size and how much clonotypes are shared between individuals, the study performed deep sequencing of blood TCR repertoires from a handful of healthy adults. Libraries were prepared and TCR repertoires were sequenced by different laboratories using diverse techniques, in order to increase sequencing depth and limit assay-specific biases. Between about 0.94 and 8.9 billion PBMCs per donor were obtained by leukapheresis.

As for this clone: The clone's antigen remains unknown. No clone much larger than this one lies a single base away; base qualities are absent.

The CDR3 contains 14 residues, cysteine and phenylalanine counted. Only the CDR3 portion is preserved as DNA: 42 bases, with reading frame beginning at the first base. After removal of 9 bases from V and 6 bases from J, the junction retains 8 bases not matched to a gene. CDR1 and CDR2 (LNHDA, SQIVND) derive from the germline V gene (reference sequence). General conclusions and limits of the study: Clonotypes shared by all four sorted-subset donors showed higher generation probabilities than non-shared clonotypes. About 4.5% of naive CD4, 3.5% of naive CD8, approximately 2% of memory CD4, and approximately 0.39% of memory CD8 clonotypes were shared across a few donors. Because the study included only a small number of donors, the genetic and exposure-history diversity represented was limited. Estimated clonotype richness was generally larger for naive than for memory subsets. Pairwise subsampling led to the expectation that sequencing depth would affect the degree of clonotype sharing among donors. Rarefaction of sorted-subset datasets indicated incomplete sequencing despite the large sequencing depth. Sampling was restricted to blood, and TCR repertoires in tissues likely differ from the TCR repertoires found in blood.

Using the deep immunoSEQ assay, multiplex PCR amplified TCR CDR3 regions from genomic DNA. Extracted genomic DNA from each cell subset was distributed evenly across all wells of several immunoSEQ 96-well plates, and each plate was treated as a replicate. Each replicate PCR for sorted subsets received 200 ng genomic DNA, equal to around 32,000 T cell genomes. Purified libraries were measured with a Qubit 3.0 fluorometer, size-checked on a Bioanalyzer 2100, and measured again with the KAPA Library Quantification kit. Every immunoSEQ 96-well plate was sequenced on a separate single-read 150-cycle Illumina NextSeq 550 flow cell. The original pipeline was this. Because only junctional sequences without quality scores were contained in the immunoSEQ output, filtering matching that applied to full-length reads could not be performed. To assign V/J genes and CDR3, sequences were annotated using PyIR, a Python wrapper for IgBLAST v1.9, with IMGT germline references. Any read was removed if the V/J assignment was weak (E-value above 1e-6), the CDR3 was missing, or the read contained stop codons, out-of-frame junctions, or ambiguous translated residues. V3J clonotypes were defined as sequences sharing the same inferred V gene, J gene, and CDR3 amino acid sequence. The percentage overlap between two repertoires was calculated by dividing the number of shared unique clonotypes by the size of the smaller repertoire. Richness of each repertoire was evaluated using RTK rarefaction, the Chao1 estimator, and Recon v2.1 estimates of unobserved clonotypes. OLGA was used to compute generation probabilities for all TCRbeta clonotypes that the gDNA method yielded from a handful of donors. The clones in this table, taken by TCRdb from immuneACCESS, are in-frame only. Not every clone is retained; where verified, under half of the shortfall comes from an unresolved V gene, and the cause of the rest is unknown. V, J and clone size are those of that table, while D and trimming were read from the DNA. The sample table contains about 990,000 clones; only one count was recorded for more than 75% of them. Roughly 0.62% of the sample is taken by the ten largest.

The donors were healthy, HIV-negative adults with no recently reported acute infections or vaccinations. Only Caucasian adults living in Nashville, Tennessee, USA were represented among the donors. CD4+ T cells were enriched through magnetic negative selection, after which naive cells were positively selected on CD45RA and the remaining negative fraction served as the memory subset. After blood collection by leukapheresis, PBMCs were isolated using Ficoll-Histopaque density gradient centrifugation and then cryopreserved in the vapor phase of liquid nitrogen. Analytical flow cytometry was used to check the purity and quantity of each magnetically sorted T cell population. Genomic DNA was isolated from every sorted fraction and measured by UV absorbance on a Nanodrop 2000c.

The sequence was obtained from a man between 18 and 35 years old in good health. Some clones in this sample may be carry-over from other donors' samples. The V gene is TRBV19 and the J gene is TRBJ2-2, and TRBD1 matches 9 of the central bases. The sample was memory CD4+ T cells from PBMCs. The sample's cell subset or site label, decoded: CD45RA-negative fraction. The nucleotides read TGTGCCAGCCTTCCGGGACAGGGTCCCGGGGAGCTGTTTTTT. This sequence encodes CASLPGQGPGELFF.